The 8 T cell receptor beta chains presented below share a single source sample, sequenced in a study of metastatic and nonmetastatic thyroid tumors. TCRdb ran MiXCR on the PCR reads. The sample yields 15,000 to 20,000 clones, 15% to 19% seen once. Every patient underwent thyroid surgery untreated. The source material was blood. All receptors come from a female donor with papillary thyroid cancer or a benign thyroid nodule (not recorded which). Some clones in this sample may be carry-over from other donors' samples.

This clone was found many times. This may be a read error, as it is one base from a much larger clone. The chain uses TRBV15 and TRBJ1-3; no definite D call. The V gene's germline CDR1 is LNHNV and CDR2 YYDKDF (reference sequence). The CDR3 sequence is 13 residues long. The CDR3 DNA reads TGTGCCGCCAGCAGCCACAACCGAAACACCATATATTTT. It is translated as CAASSHNRNTIYF.

At least ten counts were recorded for this clone. V and J are TRBV6-1 and TRBJ2-5; TRBD1 aligns across 7 bases. The V gene's germline CDR1 is MNHNS and CDR2 SASEGT. This CDR3 comprises 15 residues. V lost 7 bases to trimming and J lost 7 bases; unmatched junction nucleotides: 15. CDR3 coding DNA: TGTGCCAGCACTACCTCCCCCGGGTCAGGGGGGACCCAGTACTTC. It specifies CASTTSPGSGGTQYF.

This clone is labeled as medium-sized. The rearrangement links TRBV6-1 to TRBJ2-2; D is unresolved. This CDR3 contains 11 residues. V lost 5 bases, J lost 7 bases, and 5 bases lay in between. Germline CDR1 is MNHNS and CDR2 is SASEGT. The CDR3 is CASSYVGELFF. The DNA for the CDR3 is TGTGCCAGCAGTTATGTCGGGGAGCTGTTTTTT.

Remarks on this clone: A much larger clone lies one base from this, so it may be a read error. This same CDR3 is encoded by further DNA sequences in the sample. J is TRBJ1-2 and V is TRBV20-1; 8 bases agree with TRBD1. This CDR3 has 15 amino acids. CDR1 and CDR2 (germline): DFQATT, SNEGSKA (reference sequence). Trimming at V came to 2 bases and at J to 5 bases, leaving 10 bases not matched to a gene. This CDR3 reads CSARRATTGGYGYTF. DNA of the CDR3: TGCAGTGCTAGACGTGCGACCACAGGGGGATATGGCTACACCTTC.

This clone was recorded a few times. CDR3 loop: CASSITPRSQHEQYF. The DNA for the CDR3 is TGTGCCAGCAGCATTACCCCCAGGTCGCAACACGAGCAGTACTTC. V gene TRBV9 combines with J gene TRBJ2-7; D remains ambiguous. This CDR3 has 15 amino acids. Germline V CDR1 and CDR2: SGDLS, YYNGEE. V was pared by 4 bases and J by 5 bases, with 19 bases between.

By frequency in the sample, this clone is medium-sized. The rearrangement joins TRBV27 to TRBJ2-7; TRBD1 aligns across 8 bases. Germline V gene data show CDR1 as MNHEY and CDR2 as SMNVEV (reference sequence). V lost 5 bases, J lost 4 bases, and 4 bases stayed unmatched. The CDR3 has 13 amino acids. The CDR3 DNA follows: TGTGCCAGCAGTCCACGGACAGGGTACGAGCAGTACTTC. Translating gives CASSPRTGYEQYF.

In this sample, this clone turned up many times. The chain recombines TRBV18 with TRBJ1-2; D is perhaps TRBD1 (6 bases). CDR3 length: 13 residues. V was clipped by 5 bases and J by 4 bases, with 11 bases between them. Germline V gene lookup returns CDR1 KGHSH and CDR2 LQKENI. The CDR3, as DNA: TGTGCCAGCTCAACGACAGGTCCCTATGGCTACACCTTC. Translating gives CASSTTGPYGYTF.

This clone has a count of ten or more. CDR3 sequence: CASSIEENTEAFF. Here the CDR3 DNA reads TGTGCCAGTAGTATTGAGGAGAACACTGAAGCTTTCTTT. The chain is built from TRBV19 and TRBJ1-1; D gene ambiguous. The CDR3 spans 13 residues. Germline CDR1 LNHDA, CDR2 SQIVND (reference sequence). Between the trimmed V and J ends, which lost 3 bases and 1 base, there was a span of 6 bases.